Below, 20 T cell receptor beta chains from the same sample are listed, as sequenced in a study of beta chain features in type 1 diabetes. The isolated RNA, all of it, was reverse transcribed, so expressed TCRB transcripts were what got sequenced. Generated by immunoSEQ multiplex PCR, the TCRdb table keeps only in-frame clones and is missing some. The profile shows 200,000 to 250,000 clones, approximately 70% of them singletons. Sequencing input: naive CD4+ T cells from blood. The source is a man aged 30-40 years in good health.

This chain uses TRBV13 with TRBJ1-6, with D uncertain. The V gene's germline CDR1 is PRHDT and CDR2 FYEKMQ (reference sequence). Trimming removed 3 bases from V and 10 bases from J, with 10 bases in between. The CDR3 has 13 amino acids. The CDR3 nucleotides are TGTGCCAGCAGCTTTATGGGATCCTCACCCCTCCACTTT. Its translation is CASSFMGSSPLHF.

This clone has just a few counts. CDR3 protein: CASSHSGTEAFF. The CDR3 DNA is TGTGCCAGCAGCCACAGTGGCACTGAAGCTTTCTTT. The chain joins TRBV5-4 to TRBJ1-1; D is ambiguous. Per the germline V gene, CDR1 is SGHNT and CDR2 is YYREEE (reference sequence). The CDR3 consists of 12 residues. V lost 4 bases, J lost 4 bases, and 8 bases lay in between.

CDR3 DNA: TGTGCCTGGACAGGGGGAACCTACAATGAGCAGTTCTTC. Encoded protein: CAWTGGTYNEQFF. V usage is TRBV30 and J usage is TRBJ2-1, with 7 bases matching TRBD1. Per germline, CDR1 GTSNPN and CDR2 SVGIG (reference sequence). With 4 bases clipped from V and 2 bases from J, the junction kept 2 bases outside the gene matches. The CDR3 runs 13 residues. Supplemented by reference TRBV30 and TRBJ2-1, the full variable domain reads SQTIHQWPATLVQPVGSPLSLECTVEGTSNPNLYWYRQAAGRGLQLLFYSVGIGQISSEVPQNLSASRPQDRQFILSSKKLLLSDSGFYLCAWTGGTYNEQFFGPGTRLTVL.

Concerning this clone itself: The junction differs from germline at one of its ends, possibly a read error. The rearrangement joins TRBV18 to TRBJ1-5; 7 positions agree with TRBD1. Germline CDR1 and CDR2: KGHSH and LQKENI. This CDR3 has 13 residues. CDR3 in amino acids: CASSPQGHQPQHF. CDR3 bases: TGTGCCAGCTCGCCACAGGGGCATCAGCCCCAGCATTTT.

V gene TRBV27 combines with J gene TRBJ2-5; D possibly corresponds to TRBD1 (5 bases). Trimming shortened V by 6 bases and J by 5 bases, and 7 bases separated the two germline ends. Germline lookup yields CDR1 MNHEY and CDR2 SMNVEV (reference sequence). The CDR3 loop spans 11 amino acids. CDR3 protein: CASRAGETQYF. CDR3 sequence (DNA): TGTGCCAGCAGGGCAGGGGAGACCCAGTACTTC.

This clone was counted a few times. The chain joins TRBV7-9 to TRBJ2-3; D not certain. Germline V CDR1 and CDR2: SEHNR, FQNEAQ (reference sequence). Trimming pared 2 bases from V and 3 bases from J, leaving 12 bases between. The CDR3 extends over 15 amino acids. The CDR3 DNA reads as TGTGCCAGCAGCTTAACACTTGGGAAGACAGATACGCAGTATTTT. This encodes CASSLTLGKTDTQYF.

Details on this clone: Within the sample, other DNA sequences also encode this same CDR3. This rearrangement joins TRBV11-2 to TRBJ2-3; D uncertain. The V end lost 1 base, the J end lost 0 bases, and 5 bases lay between the germline ends. Germline loops: CDR1 SGHAT, CDR2 FQNNGV. CDR3 length: 14 residues. This CDR3 reads CASSLGRSTDTQYF. The CDR3 nucleotides read TGTGCCAGCAGCTTAGGCCGTAGCACAGATACGCAGTATTTT.

J is TRBJ1-5 and V is TRBV29-1; D unresolved. The germline V gene has CDR1 SQVTM and CDR2 ANQGSEA. Trimming stripped 3 bases from V and 5 bases from J, with 11 bases between. The CDR3 spans 13 residues. The CDR3 loop is CSVEVGVDQPQHF. The CDR3 DNA sequence: TGCAGCGTTGAGGTCGGGGTTGATCAGCCCCAGCATTTT.

This chain uses TRBV25-1 with TRBJ2-3; the D gene is possibly TRBD2 (6 bases). Trimming left V 2 bases short and J 2 bases short, with 17 bases between. Per germline, CDR1 MGHDK and CDR2 SYGVNS. This CDR3 has 17 residues. In DNA form, the CDR3 reads TGTGCCAGCAGTGAAAGGAAAGATAGCGGATCCACAGATACGCAGTATTTT. Its protein is CASSERKDSGSTDTQYF.

This clone was seen only a few times. The chain combines TRBV7-9 with TRBJ2-5, with D possibly being TRBD2 (5 bases). The V and J ends lost 1 base and 4 bases respectively, with 7 bases between them. The CDR3 length is 13 residues. CDR1 SEHNR and CDR2 FQNEAQ come from the germline V gene (reference sequence). The CDR3 region is CASSLGRGETQYF. Written as DNA, the CDR3 is TGTGCCAGCAGCTTAGGCCGGGGAGAGACCCAGTACTTC.

The J gene is TRBJ2-7, the V gene TRBV9, with D unclear. The germline V gene has CDR1 SGDLS and CDR2 YYNGEE. The V end lost 0 bases, the J end lost 2 bases, and 12 bases lay between the germline ends. CDR3 size: 15 residues. The CDR3 bases are TGTGCCAGCAGCGTAGGAACAGCCGAGGCCTACGAGCAGTACTTC. Translating it yields CASSVGTAEAYEQYF.

The chain joins TRBV28 to TRBJ2-2; D gene ambiguous. The CDR3 loop spans 13 amino acids. Germline lookup yields CDR1 MDHEN and CDR2 SYDVKM. Trimming removed 5 bases from V and 1 base from J, with 5 bases in between. CDR3 in amino acids: CASSPRNTGELFF. CDR3 DNA sequence: TGTGCCAGCAGTCCCCGGAACACCGGGGAGCTGTTTTTT.

This chain connects TRBV5-1 to TRBJ2-3, with D perhaps TRBD1 (5 bases). V was pared by 4 bases and J by 10 bases, with 13 bases between. The CDR3 extends over 12 amino acids. Per the germline V gene, CDR1 is SGHRS and CDR2 is YFSETQ. CDR3 DNA: TGCGCCAGCAGCCTTGTTCAGGGTCCGCAGTATTTT. This translates into CASSLVQGPQYF.

The chain uses TRBV29-1 and TRBJ2-4, with D possibly called TRBD1 or TRBD2 (6 bases each). The germline gives CDR1 SQVTM, CDR2 ANQGSEA. This CDR3 is 15 amino acids long. V lost 7 bases and J 1 base, leaving 17 bases between the germline ends. The CDR3 reads CSASFGGRAKNIQYF. The CDR3 bases are TGCAGCGCCTCGTTCGGGGGCCGTGCCAAAAACATTCAGTACTTC.

The CDR3: CASSYARGETQYF. Here the CDR3 DNA reads TGTGCCAGCAGTTACGCCCGGGGTGAGACCCAGTACTTC. This chain connects TRBV6-5 to TRBJ2-5; possibly TRBD2 for D (5 bases). This CDR3 is built from 13 residues. Between the trimmed V and J ends, which lost 2 bases and 5 bases, there was a span of 9 bases. Germline CDR1 reads MNHEY; CDR2 reads SVGAGI.

This clone was recorded once. CDR3 coding DNA: TGTGCCAGCAGCTTTCCGGGAGCGCTTGTAGGCCAAGAGACCCAGTACTTC. This codes for CASSFPGALVGQETQYF. This chain connects TRBV7-9 to TRBJ2-5, with D possibly being TRBD2 (6 bases). CDR1 SEHNR and CDR2 FQNEAQ come from the germline V gene (reference sequence). The CDR3 has 17 residues. Between the trimmed V and J ends, which lost 3 bases and 1 base, there was a span of 18 bases.

This clone was recorded only once. The CDR3 DNA reads TGCGCCAGCAGCTTACTGGGACAGGGGGTCTACGAGCAGTACTTC. Translating gives CASSLLGQGVYEQYF. The rearrangement links TRBV5-1 to TRBJ2-7; 11 nucleotides agree with TRBD1. J was trimmed by 3 bases and V by 2 bases; bases with no gene match: 4. The CDR3 loop spans 15 amino acids. Germline V gene lookup returns CDR1 SGHRS and CDR2 YFSETQ.

The table lists this clone with a count of one. CDR3 nucleotide sequence: TGTGCCAGCTCATCCCTGCAGGGGACGGGTTTATACGAGCAGTACTTC. This encodes CASSSLQGTGLYEQYF. V and J are TRBV18 and TRBJ2-7; maybe TRBD1 (6 bases). V lost 5 bases and J 4 bases, leaving 21 bases between the germline ends. Germline values: CDR1 KGHSH, CDR2 LQKENI. This CDR3 spans 16 amino acids.

This clone was recorded only once. This chain joins TRBV14 and TRBJ1-2; perhaps TRBD1 as D (5 bases). Germline loops: CDR1 SGHDN, CDR2 FVKESK. The CDR3 is 13 residues long. The V gene lost 1 base and the J gene lost 4 bases, with 7 bases spanning the gap. CDR3 in amino acids: CASSQGQSYGYTF. DNA of the CDR3: TGTGCCAGCAGCCAAGGACAGTCCTATGGCTACACCTTC.

The rearrangement links TRBV2 to TRBJ2-2; 7 bases agree with TRBD2. The germline gives CDR1 SNHLY, CDR2 FYNNEI. The CDR3 consists of 14 residues. The ends lost 7 bases at V and 4 bases at J; junction bases unmatched: 6. CDR3 sequence reads: CASKAGVVTGELFF. CDR3 DNA: TGTGCCAGCAAGGCGGGAGTGGTCACCGGGGAGCTGTTTTTT.